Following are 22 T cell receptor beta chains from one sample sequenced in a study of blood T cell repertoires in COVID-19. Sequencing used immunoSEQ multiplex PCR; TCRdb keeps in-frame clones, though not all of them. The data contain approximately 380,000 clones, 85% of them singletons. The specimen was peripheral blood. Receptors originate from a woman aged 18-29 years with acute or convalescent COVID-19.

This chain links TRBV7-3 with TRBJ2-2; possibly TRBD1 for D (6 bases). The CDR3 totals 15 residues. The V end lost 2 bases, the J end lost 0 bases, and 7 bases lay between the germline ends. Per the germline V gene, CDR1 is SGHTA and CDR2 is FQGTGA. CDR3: CASSLGQPNTGELFF. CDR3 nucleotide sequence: TGTGCCAGCAGCTTAGGACAGCCGAACACCGGGGAGCTGTTTTTT.

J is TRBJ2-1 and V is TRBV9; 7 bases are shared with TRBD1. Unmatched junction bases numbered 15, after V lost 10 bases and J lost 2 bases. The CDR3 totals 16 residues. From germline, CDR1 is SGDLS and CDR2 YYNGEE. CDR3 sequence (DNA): TGTGCCTCAGGGGGAACTCTCTCGGCTGCCTACAATGAGCAGTTCTTC. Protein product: CASGGTLSAAYNEQFF.

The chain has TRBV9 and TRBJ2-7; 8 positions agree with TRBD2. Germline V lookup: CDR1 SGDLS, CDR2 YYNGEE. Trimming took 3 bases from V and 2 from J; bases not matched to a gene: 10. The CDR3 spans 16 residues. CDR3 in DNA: TGTGCCAGCAGCGCGGGGAGAGCGGGAGCGGCCTACGAGCAGTACTTC. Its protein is CASSAGRAGAAYEQYF.

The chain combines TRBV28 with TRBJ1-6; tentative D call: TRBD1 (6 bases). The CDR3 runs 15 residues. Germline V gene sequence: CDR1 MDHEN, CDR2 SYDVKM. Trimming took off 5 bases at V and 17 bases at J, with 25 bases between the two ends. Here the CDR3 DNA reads TGTGCCAGCAGTCAGGGGCCCGGGACATACTCTACCGTCCACTTT. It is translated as CASSQGPGTYSTVHF.

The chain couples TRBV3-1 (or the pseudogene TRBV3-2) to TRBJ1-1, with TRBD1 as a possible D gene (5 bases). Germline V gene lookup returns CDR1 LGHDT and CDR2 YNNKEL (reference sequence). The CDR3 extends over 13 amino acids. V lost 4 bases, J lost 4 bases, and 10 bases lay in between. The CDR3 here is CASSLRGTTEAFF. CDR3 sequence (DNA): TGTGCCAGCAGCCTAAGGGGCACCACTGAAGCTTTCTTT.

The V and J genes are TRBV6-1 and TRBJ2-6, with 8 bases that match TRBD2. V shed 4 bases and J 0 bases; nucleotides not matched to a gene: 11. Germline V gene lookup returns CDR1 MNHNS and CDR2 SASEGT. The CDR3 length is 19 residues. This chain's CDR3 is CASSAPLSGEGSGANVLTF. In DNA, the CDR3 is TGTGCCAGCAGTGCCCCCCTTAGCGGGGAAGGCTCTGGGGCCAACGTCCTGACTTTC.

The CDR3 here is CASSRRTGEEGNTIYF. The CDR3, as DNA: TGTGCCAGCAGCCGAAGGACAGGGGAAGAAGGAAACACCATATATTTT. The rearrangement links TRBV3-1 (or the pseudogene TRBV3-2) to TRBJ1-3; 9 nucleotides agree with TRBD1. The germline V gene has CDR1 LGHDT and CDR2 YNNKEL (reference sequence). The CDR3 is made up of 16 amino acids. The V gene end was trimmed by 4 bases and the J gene end by 4 bases; junction bases not matched to a gene: 8.

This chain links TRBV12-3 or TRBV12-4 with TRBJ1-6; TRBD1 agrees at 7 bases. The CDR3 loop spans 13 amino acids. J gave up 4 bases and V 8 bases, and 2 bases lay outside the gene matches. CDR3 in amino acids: CASGGQYNSPLHF. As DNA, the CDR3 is TGTGCCAGCGGGGGACAGTATAATTCACCCCTCCACTTT.

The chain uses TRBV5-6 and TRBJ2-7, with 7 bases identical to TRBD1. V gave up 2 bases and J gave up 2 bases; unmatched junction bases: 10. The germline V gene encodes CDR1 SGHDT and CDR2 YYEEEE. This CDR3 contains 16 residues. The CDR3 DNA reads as TGTGCCAGCAGCTTAAGACTGGGACAGAAGACCTACGAGCAGTACTTC. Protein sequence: CASSLRLGQKTYEQYF.

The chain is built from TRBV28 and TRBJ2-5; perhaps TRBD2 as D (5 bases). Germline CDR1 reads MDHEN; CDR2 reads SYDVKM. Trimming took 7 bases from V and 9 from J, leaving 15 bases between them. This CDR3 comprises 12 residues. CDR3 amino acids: CASTDYAEAQYF. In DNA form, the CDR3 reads TGTGCCAGCACCGATTACGCGGAGGCCCAGTACTTC.

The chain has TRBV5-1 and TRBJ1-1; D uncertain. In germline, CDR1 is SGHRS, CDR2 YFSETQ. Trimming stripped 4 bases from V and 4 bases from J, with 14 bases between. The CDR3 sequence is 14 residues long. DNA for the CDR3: TGCGCCAGCAGCCTCGGTTCCTCAGGCACTGAAGCTTTCTTT. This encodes CASSLGSSGTEAFF.

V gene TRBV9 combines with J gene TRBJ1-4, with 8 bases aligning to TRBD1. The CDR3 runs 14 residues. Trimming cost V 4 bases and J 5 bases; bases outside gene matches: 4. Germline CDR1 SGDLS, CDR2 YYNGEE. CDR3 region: CASSKTGANEKLFF. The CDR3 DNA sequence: TGTGCCAGCAGCAAGACAGGGGCGAATGAAAAACTGTTTTTT.

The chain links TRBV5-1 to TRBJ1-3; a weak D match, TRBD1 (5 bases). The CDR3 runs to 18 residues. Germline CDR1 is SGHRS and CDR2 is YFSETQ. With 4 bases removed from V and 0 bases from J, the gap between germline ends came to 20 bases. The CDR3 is CASSEPSEGLGSGNTIYF. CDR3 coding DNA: TGCGCCAGCAGCGAACCCTCGGAGGGGTTAGGCTCTGGAAACACCATATATTTT.

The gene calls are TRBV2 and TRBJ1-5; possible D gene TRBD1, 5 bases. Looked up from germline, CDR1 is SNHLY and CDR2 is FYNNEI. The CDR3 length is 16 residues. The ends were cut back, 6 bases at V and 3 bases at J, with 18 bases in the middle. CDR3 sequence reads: CASSQRSQGINQPQHF. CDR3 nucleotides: TGTGCCAGCAGCCAACGTAGTCAGGGAATCAATCAGCCCCAGCATTTT.

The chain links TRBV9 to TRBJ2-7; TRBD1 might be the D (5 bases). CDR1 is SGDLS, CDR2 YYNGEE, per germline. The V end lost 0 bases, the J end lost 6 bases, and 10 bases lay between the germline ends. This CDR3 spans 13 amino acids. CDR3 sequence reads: CASSVAGKGEQYF. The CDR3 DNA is TGTGCCAGCAGCGTAGCAGGGAAAGGCGAGCAGTACTTC.

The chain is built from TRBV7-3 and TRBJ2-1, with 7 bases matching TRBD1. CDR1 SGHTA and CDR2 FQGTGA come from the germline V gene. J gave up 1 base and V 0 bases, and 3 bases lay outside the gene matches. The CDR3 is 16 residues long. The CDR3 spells CASSLTADRSYNEQFF. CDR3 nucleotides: TGTGCCAGCAGCTTAACGGCGGACAGGTCCTACAATGAGCAGTTCTTC. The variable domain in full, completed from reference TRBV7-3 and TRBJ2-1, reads GAGVSQTPSNKVTEKGKYVELRCDPISGHTALYWYRQSLGQGPEFLIYFQGTGAADDSGLPNDRFFAVRPEGSVSTLKIQRTERGDSAVYLCASSLTADRSYNEQFFGPGTRLTVL.

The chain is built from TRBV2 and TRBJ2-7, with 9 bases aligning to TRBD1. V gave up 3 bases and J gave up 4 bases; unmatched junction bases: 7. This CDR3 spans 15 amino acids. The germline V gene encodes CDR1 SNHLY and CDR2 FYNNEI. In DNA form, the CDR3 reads TGTGCCAGCAGTGAGGAGGTGGACAGGGGTTACGAGCAGTACTTC. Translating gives CASSEEVDRGYEQYF.

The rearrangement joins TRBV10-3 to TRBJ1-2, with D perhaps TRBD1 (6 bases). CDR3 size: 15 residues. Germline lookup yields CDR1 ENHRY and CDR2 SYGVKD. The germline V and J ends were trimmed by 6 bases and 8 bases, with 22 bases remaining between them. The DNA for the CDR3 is TGTGCCATCAGCCCCCCAGGGGTTTTAATCCCCGGCTACACCTTC. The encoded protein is CAISPPGVLIPGYTF.

CDR3 bases: TGCGCCAGCAGCCAAGATACGGGGTCGGGGACTGAAGCTTTCTTT. Amino acid sequence: CASSQDTGSGTEAFF. The chain couples TRBV4-1 to TRBJ1-1; D gene uncertain. Germline values: CDR1 MGHRA, CDR2 YSYEKL. The CDR3 contains 15 residues. V gave up 0 bases and J gave up 5 bases, with 13 bases separating them.

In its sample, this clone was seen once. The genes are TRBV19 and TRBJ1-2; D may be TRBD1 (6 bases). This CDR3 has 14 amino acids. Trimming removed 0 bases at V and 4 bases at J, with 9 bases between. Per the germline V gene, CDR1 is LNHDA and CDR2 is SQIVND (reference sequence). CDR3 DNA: TGTGCCAGTAGTATAGAGGACAGCTCCTATGGCTACACCTTC. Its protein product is CASSIEDSSYGYTF.

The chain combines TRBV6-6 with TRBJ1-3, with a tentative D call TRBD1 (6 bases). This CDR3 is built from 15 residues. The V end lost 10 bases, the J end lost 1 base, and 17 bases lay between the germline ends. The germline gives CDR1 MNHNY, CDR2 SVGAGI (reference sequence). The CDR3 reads CATHLQGLSGNTIYF. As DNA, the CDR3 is TGTGCCACCCATCTACAGGGTCTTTCTGGAAACACCATATATTTT.

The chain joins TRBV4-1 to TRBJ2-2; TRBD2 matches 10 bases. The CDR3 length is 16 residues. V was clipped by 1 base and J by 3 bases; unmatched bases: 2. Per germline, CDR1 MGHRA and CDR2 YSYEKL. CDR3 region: CASSQVLAGDTGELFF. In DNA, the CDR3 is TGCGCCAGCAGCCAAGTTCTAGCGGGGGACACCGGGGAGCTGTTTTTT.